A single sample gave rise to the 31 T cell receptor beta chains below, sequenced in a study of T cell responses to AZD1222 COVID-19 vaccine. Clones were sequenced by immunoSEQ multiplex PCR, and TCRdb holds only the in-frame ones, with some missing. This table has about 110,000 clones, 87% appearing once. The sample in question was peripheral blood, obtained on day 0 of AZD1222 vaccination. The source is an adult in good health.

The rearrangement joins TRBV5-1 to TRBJ2-1; 12 bases fit TRBD2. The V gene end was trimmed by 4 bases and the J gene end by 7 bases; junction bases not matched to a gene: 6. The V gene's germline CDR1 is SGHRS and CDR2 YFSETQ. This CDR3 spans 15 amino acids. The CDR3 sequence: CASSPGLAGKNEQFF. CDR3 coding DNA: TGCGCCAGCAGCCCAGGACTAGCGGGAAAGAATGAGCAGTTCTTC.

This sequence joins TRBV11-2 and TRBJ1-3; D is possibly TRBD1 (5 bases). Between the trimmed V and J ends, which lost 6 bases and 4 bases, there was a span of 22 bases. Germline V gene lookup returns CDR1 SGHAT and CDR2 FQNNGV. There are 17 residues in the CDR3. The CDR3 here is CASSHRETAKAGNTIYF. CDR3 sequence (DNA): TGTGCCAGCAGTCATAGGGAGACAGCCAAAGCAGGAAACACCATATATTTT.

This clone was counted a single time. J is TRBJ2-2 and V is TRBV29-1; D remains unclear. There are 13 residues in the CDR3. V lost 5 bases and J lost 4, with 11 bases in between. CDR1 and CDR2 from the germline V gene are SQVTM and ANQGSEA. The CDR3 spells CSVLWAGTGELFF. DNA of the CDR3: TGCAGCGTTCTTTGGGCAGGCACCGGGGAGCTGTTTTTT.

The rearrangement links TRBV7-9 to TRBJ2-7, with D maybe TRBD1 (5 bases). The CDR3 contains 12 residues. CDR1 and CDR2 from the germline V gene are SEHNR and FQNEAQ (reference sequence). V was clipped by 5 bases and J by 6 bases, with 11 bases between them. The CDR3 nucleotides are TGTGCCAGCAGCGGCGGACAAGCCGAGCAGTACTTC. It translates to CASSGGQAEQYF.

V and J are TRBV19 and TRBJ1-1, with D perhaps TRBD1 (6 bases). Trimming removed 6 bases from V and 1 base from J, with 15 bases in between. CDR3 length: 15 residues. Germline values: CDR1 LNHDA, CDR2 SQIVND (reference sequence). DNA of the CDR3: TGTGCCAGTAGGCCGACAGGTGAAGGGAACACTGAAGCTTTCTTT. Amino acid sequence: CASRPTGEGNTEAFF.

The CDR3 sequence is CAWSTLGQGVVFLHF. As DNA, the CDR3 is TGTGCCTGGAGTACCTTAGGGCAGGGAGTGGTTTTCCTCCACTTT. The rearrangement uses TRBV30 and TRBJ1-6; tentative D call: TRBD1 (5 bases). There are 15 residues in the CDR3. Trimming took 2 bases from V and 15 from J, leaving 23 bases between them. Germline V gene sequence: CDR1 GTSNPN, CDR2 SVGIG (reference sequence).

The rearrangement uses TRBV9 and TRBJ2-3; 10 bases fit TRBD2. CDR3 length: 15 residues. CDR1 SGDLS and CDR2 YYNGEE come from the germline V gene. Trimming cost V 1 base and J 4 bases; bases outside gene matches: 3. For the CDR3, the DNA is TGTGCCAGCAGCGTAAACCTAGCGGGAGCAGATACGCAGTATTTT. Translating it yields CASSVNLAGADTQYF.

This clone has more than one count but fewer than ten. The chain joins TRBV27 to TRBJ1-1, with D maybe TRBD1 (5 bases). In germline, CDR1 is MNHEY, CDR2 SMNVEV (reference sequence). Trimming took 2 bases from V and 1 from J, leaving 5 bases between them. The CDR3 has 13 residues. CDR3 residues: CASSLGQNTEAFF. The CDR3 DNA sequence: TGTGCCAGCAGTTTAGGACAGAACACTGAAGCTTTCTTT.

CDR3 in amino acids: CASSSLGPFPAYGYTF. CDR3 bases: TGTGCCAGCAGCTCACTCGGGCCTTTCCCCGCCTATGGCTACACCTTC. The genes are TRBV28 and TRBJ1-2; D gene uncertain. CDR3 length: 16 amino acids. CDR1 MDHEN and CDR2 SYDVKM come from the germline V gene. V was clipped by 6 bases and J by 4 bases, with 21 bases between them.

In the case of this clone: An end of the junction differs from the germline gene, which may be a read error. The V gene is TRBV18, the J gene TRBJ2-5, with TRBD1 identical over 11 bases. The CDR3 runs 17 residues. Germline CDR1 reads KGHSH; CDR2 reads LQKENI. CDR3 bases: TGTGCCAGCTCATCACCAAACGGACAGGGGGCGCGGGAGACCCAGTACTTC. Residues: CASSSPNGQGARETQYF.

The genes are TRBV5-1 and TRBJ2-5; 11 bases line up with TRBD2. With 4 bases clipped from V and 1 base from J, the junction kept 12 bases outside the gene matches. CDR1 is SGHRS and CDR2 is YFSETQ in the germline V gene. This CDR3 has 18 residues. The CDR3, as DNA: TGCGCCAGCAGCCTCAGACTAGCGGGGCAAAACCCCCAAGAGACCCAGTACTTC. Translating it yields CASSLRLAGQNPQETQYF.

The V and J genes are TRBV7-2 and TRBJ2-3; the D is unclear. Deletions cut 2 bases from V and 0 bases from J, with 6 bases between. Looked up from germline, CDR1 is SGHTA and CDR2 is FQGNSA. The CDR3 is made up of 14 amino acids. CDR3 residues: CASSLQESTDTQYF. In DNA form, the CDR3 reads TGTGCCAGCAGCTTACAGGAGAGCACAGATACGCAGTATTTT.

The V gene is TRBV5-4, the J gene TRBJ2-5, with TRBD1 identical over 7 bases. The germline CDR1 and CDR2 sequences are SGHNT and YYREEE (reference sequence). With V trimmed by 3 bases and J by 2 bases, 1 base remained unmatched. The CDR3 has 13 amino acids. The CDR3 DNA sequence: TGTGCCAGCAGCTGGACAGGACAAGAGACCCAGTACTTC. This gives the protein CASSWTGQETQYF.

The chain has TRBV5-4 and TRBJ2-7, with D possibly matching TRBD2 (6 bases). The length of the CDR3 is 15 residues. Germline CDR1 reads SGHNT; CDR2 reads YYREEE (reference sequence). V lost 5 bases to trimming and J lost 3 bases, with 18 bases between them. The CDR3, as DNA: TGTGCCAGCAGTCCTCGAGGTCTGGGGGGCTACGAGCAGTACTTC. Translating it yields CASSPRGLGGYEQYF.

The chain uses TRBV3-1 (or the pseudogene TRBV3-2) and TRBJ1-2, with 7 positions matching TRBD1. Germline assignment: CDR1 LGHDT and CDR2 YNNKEL (reference sequence). The V and J ends lost 2 bases and 7 bases, in that order; junction bases with no gene match: 7. The CDR3 runs to 14 residues. CDR3 sequence: CASSQFGTAAGYTF. CDR3 nucleotides: TGTGCCAGCAGCCAATTTGGGACAGCAGCTGGCTACACCTTC.

The table lists this clone with a count of one. This chain uses TRBV6-1 with TRBJ2-2, with 10 bases aligning to TRBD1. V lost 4 bases, J lost 4 bases, and 6 bases stayed unmatched. The CDR3 consists of 16 residues. CDR1 is MNHNS and CDR2 is SASEGT in the germline V gene. In nucleotides, the CDR3 is TGTGCCAGCAGTGTGCGGACAGGGGGTAGCACCGGGGAGCTGTTTTTT. This translates into CASSVRTGGSTGELFF.

This chain links TRBV19 with TRBJ2-7; D perhaps matches TRBD2 (5 bases). Germline CDR1 reads LNHDA; CDR2 reads SQIVND (reference sequence). The CDR3 runs 13 residues. Deletions cut 3 bases from V and 6 bases from J, with 12 bases between. The CDR3 DNA sequence: TGTGCCAGTAGTATGGGAGAGCTTTTCGAGCAGTACTTC. Translated: CASSMGELFEQYF.

This clone was seen only a few times. The chain couples TRBV30 to TRBJ1-5; D not resolved. The CDR3 has 11 amino acids. Looked up from germline, CDR1 is GTSNPN and CDR2 is SVGIG (reference sequence). Trimming stripped 5 bases from V and 4 bases from J, with 6 bases between. In DNA form, the CDR3 reads TGTGCCTGGGGCCCGAATCAGCCCCAGCATTTT. Protein product: CAWGPNQPQHF.

The V gene is TRBV9, the J gene TRBJ2-7; 8 bases fit TRBD1. The V gene end was trimmed by 3 bases and the J gene end by 5 bases; junction bases not matched to a gene: 10. Germline CDR1 reads SGDLS; CDR2 reads YYNGEE. The CDR3 extends over 15 amino acids. The CDR3 DNA sequence: TGTGCCAGCAGCGAGTATAGTCAGGGGGCGAACGAGCAGTACTTC. Its translation is CASSEYSQGANEQYF.

The J gene is TRBJ1-2, the V gene TRBV3-1 (or the pseudogene TRBV3-2); 8 nucleotides match TRBD1. The germline gives CDR1 LGHDT, CDR2 YNNKEL (reference sequence). This CDR3 contains 13 residues. Germline trimming cut 2 bases from V and 8 bases from J; bases unmatched to any gene: 4. The CDR3 DNA sequence: TGTGCCAGCAGCCAATCCAGGGGGCAGGGCTACACCTTC. This codes for CASSQSRGQGYTF.

The chain uses TRBV19 and TRBJ2-1; 7 nucleotides agree with TRBD2. The germline V gene encodes CDR1 LNHDA and CDR2 SQIVND (reference sequence). This CDR3 contains 15 residues. V shed 9 bases and J 0 bases; nucleotides not matched to a gene: 8. The CDR3 is CASASLASSYNEQFF. The CDR3 DNA follows: TGTGCCAGCGCCTCACTAGCGAGCTCCTACAATGAGCAGTTCTTC.

V is TRBV11-2 and J is TRBJ1-2; D is unclear. V was pared by 0 bases and J by 4 bases, with 3 bases between. Germline loops: CDR1 SGHAT, CDR2 FQNNGV. The CDR3 contains 12 residues. CDR3 residues: CASSLESYGYTF. CDR3 bases: TGTGCCAGCAGCTTAGAGAGCTATGGCTACACCTTC.

The chain employs TRBV9 and TRBJ1-1; 8 bases align to TRBD1. The junction had 6 bases not matched to a gene; V was cut back by 3 bases and J by 5 bases. CDR1 is SGDLS and CDR2 is YYNGEE in the germline V gene. The CDR3 has 14 residues. CDR3 in amino acids: CASSAQGGRTEAFF. Written as DNA, the CDR3 is TGTGCCAGCAGCGCACAGGGGGGCAGAACTGAAGCTTTCTTT.

The chain links TRBV12-3 or TRBV12-4 to TRBJ2-3, with 7 positions matching TRBD2. With V trimmed by 8 bases and J by 5 bases, 1 base remained unmatched. The CDR3 is 11 residues long. CDR3 nucleotides: TGTGCCAGCGGGGGGGGAGATACGCAGTATTTT. Its translation: CASGGGDTQYF.

The chain combines TRBV7-9 with TRBJ2-1; D is unresolved. The germline V gene has CDR1 SEHNR and CDR2 FQNEAQ (reference sequence). V was clipped by 5 bases and J by 2 bases, with 10 bases between them. The CDR3 is 14 residues long. The CDR3 protein is CASSLSIAYNEQFF. The CDR3 coding sequence is TGTGCCAGCAGCCTAAGTATAGCCTACAATGAGCAGTTCTTC.

The chain has TRBV18 and TRBJ1-3; perhaps TRBD1 as D (5 bases). This CDR3 region has 15 residues. Deletions cut 5 bases from V and 0 bases from J, with 11 bases between. Germline assignment: CDR1 KGHSH and CDR2 LQKENI. The CDR3 coding sequence is TGTGCCAGCTCAAGCGACAGTAACTCTGGAAACACCATATATTTT. Its translation: CASSSDSNSGNTIYF.

As for this clone: Relative to the germline gene, one junction end is altered; a read error may explain this. This chain joins TRBV7-7 and TRBJ2-2, with D possibly being TRBD2 (5 bases). CDR3 length equals 15 residues. Germline CDR1 SSHAT, CDR2 FNYEAQ (reference sequence). The CDR3 region is CASSLRAVGTGELFF. The CDR3 nucleotides are TGTGCTAGCAGCTTACGAGCGGTCGGCACCGGGGAGCTGTTTTTT.

CDR3 protein: CASSGTRHEQYF. CDR3 DNA: TGTGCCAGCAGCGGGACGCGCCACGAGCAGTACTTC. J is TRBJ2-7 and V is TRBV5-6, with D perhaps given as TRBD1 or TRBD2 (5 bases each). Trimming took 4 bases from V and 5 from J, leaving 10 bases between them. The CDR3 runs 12 residues. Looked up from germline, CDR1 is SGHDT and CDR2 is YYEEEE.

This chain links TRBV5-1 with TRBJ1-1, with a possible D match to TRBD1 (5 bases). The V end lost 5 bases, the J end lost 6 bases, and 20 bases lay between the germline ends. This CDR3 has 15 amino acids. In germline, CDR1 is SGHRS, CDR2 YFSETQ. As DNA, the CDR3 is TGCGCCAGCAGAACCCAATTCTCTGGGGGACCTGAAGCTTTCTTT. It specifies CASRTQFSGGPEAFF.

This chain joins TRBV28 and TRBJ2-1, with D tentatively TRBD1 (6 bases). This CDR3 has 14 residues. The germline V gene has CDR1 MDHEN and CDR2 SYDVKM. V dropped 5 bases and J dropped 4 bases, with 12 bases sitting between them. The CDR3 nucleotides read TGTGCCAGCAGTGCCCCAGGGGTTTACAATGAGCAGTTCTTC. It codes for CASSAPGVYNEQFF.

This sequence joins TRBV25-1 and TRBJ1-6; D remains ambiguous. Germline assignment: CDR1 MGHDK and CDR2 SYGVNS. Trimming left V 4 bases short and J 0 bases short, with 7 bases between. The length of the CDR3 is 15 residues. CDR3: CASSGASSYNSPLHF. CDR3 in DNA: TGTGCCAGCAGTGGGGCGAGCTCCTATAATTCACCCCTCCACTTT.